These 10 T cell receptor beta chains were all obtained from the same sample, sequenced in a study of shared clonotypes between healthy human individuals. Libraries were prepared by immunoSEQ multiplex PCR; TCRdb keeps only in-frame clonotypes and omits some of them. Found here are almost 750,000 clones, 72% of them singletons; the top ten hold more than 1.5%. Material for sequencing was memory CD4+ T cells sorted from blood. Subset specified: CD45RA-negative fraction. The receptors were sampled from a woman under 40 in good health.

This sequence joins TRBV5-1 and TRBJ1-1, with D possibly matching TRBD1 (5 bases). Germline V gives CDR1 SGHRS, CDR2 YFSETQ. The CDR3 runs to 15 residues. Between the trimmed V and J ends, which lost 0 bases and 7 bases, there was a span of 16 bases. The CDR3 DNA sequence: TGCGCCAGCAGCTTGGCAATGGGGGGATTGGATGAAGCTTTCTTT. It encodes CASSLAMGGLDEAFF. The whole variable domain, filled in from reference TRBV5-1 and TRBJ1-1, reads KAGVTQTPRYLIKTRGQQVTLSCSPISGHRSVSWYQQTPGQGLQFLFEYFSETQRNKGNFPGRFSGRQFSNSRSEMNVSTLELGDSALYLCASSLAMGGLDEAFFGQGTRLTVV.

Many counts were recorded for this clone. The chain carries TRBV13 and TRBJ2-7, with 7 nucleotides matching TRBD2. Germline loops: CDR1 PRHDT, CDR2 FYEKMQ (reference sequence). V lost 4 bases and J lost 1; bases outside the gene matches: 10. This CDR3 is 16 amino acids long. The CDR3 sequence: CASSSPGHGGSYEQYF. The CDR3 nucleotides are TGTGCCAGCAGCTCACCCGGCCACGGGGGGTCCTACGAGCAGTACTTC.

The table lists this clone with a count of one. The chain couples TRBV5-6 to TRBJ1-4; D perhaps matches TRBD1 (5 bases). V lost 4 bases, J lost 3 bases, and 13 bases lay in between. There are 15 residues in the CDR3. Germline CDR1 is SGHDT and CDR2 is YYEEEE. CDR3 loop: CASSTHGGPNEKLFF. The CDR3 nucleotides read TGTGCCAGCAGCACCCACGGGGGACCTAATGAAAAACTGTTTTTT.

Many counts were recorded for this clone. This chain links TRBV11-2 with TRBJ2-3; a possible D gene is TRBD2 (6 bases). The CDR3 contains 13 residues. Germline CDR1 SGHAT, CDR2 FQNNGV. Trimming left V 5 bases short and J 2 bases short, with 8 bases between. The CDR3 is CASSGGYTDTQYF. The CDR3 nucleotides are TGTGCCAGCAGCGGGGGGTACACAGATACGCAGTATTTT.

This clone has ten or more counts. The chain couples TRBV11-2 to TRBJ2-7; D gene ambiguous. Germline lookup yields CDR1 SGHAT and CDR2 FQNNGV. V shed 2 bases and J shed 4 bases, with 9 bases lying between them. This CDR3 is built from 13 residues. The CDR3 DNA sequence: TGTGCCAGCAGCTTAATAGACGGGTACGAGCAGTACTTC. Amino acids: CASSLIDGYEQYF.

This clone was counted between two and nine times. In the same sample, other DNA sequences code for this CDR3. The chain uses TRBV28 and TRBJ1-4; D may be TRBD1 (6 bases). The CDR3 totals 14 residues. Trimming pared 4 bases from V and 8 bases from J, leaving 14 bases between. Germline CDR1 is MDHEN and CDR2 is SYDVKM. The CDR3 sequence: CASSSPGAGEKLFF. The CDR3 coding sequence is TGTGCCAGCAGTTCTCCGGGGGCAGGGGAAAAACTGTTTTTT.

This sequence joins TRBV7-2 and TRBJ1-2, with D unresolved. Germline-derived CDR1 and CDR2 are SGHTA and FQGNSA. V shed 1 base and J shed 4 bases, with 19 bases lying between them. The CDR3 is 17 residues long. CDR3 residues: CASSLVPGRGETYGYTF. CDR3 DNA: TGTGCCAGCAGCTTAGTTCCAGGACGGGGAGAAACCTATGGCTACACCTTC.

This clone was detected only a few times. The CDR3 loop is CASSEQGSSEKLFF. For the CDR3, the DNA is TGTGCCAGCAGTGAACAGGGGTCGAGTGAAAAACTGTTTTTT. The chain is built from TRBV6-1 and TRBJ1-4, with D perhaps TRBD1 (6 bases). CDR3 length: 14 amino acids. Germline-derived CDR1 and CDR2 are MNHNS and SASEGT. V lost 2 bases and J lost 7, with 11 bases in between.

The chain is built from TRBV28 and TRBJ2-1; 10 positions match TRBD2. CDR1 is MDHEN and CDR2 is SYDVKM in the germline V gene. The CDR3 is 15 residues long. The ends lost 6 bases at V and 3 bases at J; junction bases unmatched: 5. For the CDR3, the DNA is TGTGCCAGCAGGACCGGGACTAGCGTCTACAATGAGCAGTTCTTC. Translating it yields CASRTGTSVYNEQFF.

The chain combines TRBV4-1 with TRBJ1-2; 7 nucleotides align to TRBD1. V was clipped by 5 bases and J by 3 bases; unmatched bases: 6. Germline assignment: CDR1 MGHRA and CDR2 YSYEKL. This CDR3 spans 14 amino acids. CDR3 nucleotide sequence: TGCGCCAGCAGCACTCCGGGACAGCACTATGGCTACACCTTC. This gives the protein CASSTPGQHYGYTF.